The T cell receptor beta chain under discussion was sequenced for a study of cytomegalovirus exposure and HLA in healthy donors. In the study overall: Roughly 89 million unique TCR sequences came from HLA-typed donors in an early release. Points from the study as a whole: Sequencing likely generated an artifact that appeared as a cluster of highly shared sequence variants.

PCR used 60 Vbeta primers and 13 Jbeta primers. The method was immunoSEQ multiplex PCR; TCRdb's version includes in-frame clones alone and lacks a portion of them. The sample records 150,000 to 200,000 clones, 77% being singletons. Note on this clone: Its antigen is as yet unknown. A junction end diverges from the germline sequence, so it may reflect a read error.

The CDR3 has 10 residues. The germline V gene has CDR1 SGHAT and CDR2 FQNNGV. This TCR was recovered from a woman in her thirties in good health and CMV-seronegative. The chain carries TRBV11-2 and TRBJ1-2; tentative D call: TRBD1 (5 bases). The specimen was PBMCs. CDR3 bases: TGTGCCAGCAGCTCCGACAGTATTGGCTTC. Its protein product is CASSSDSIGF.